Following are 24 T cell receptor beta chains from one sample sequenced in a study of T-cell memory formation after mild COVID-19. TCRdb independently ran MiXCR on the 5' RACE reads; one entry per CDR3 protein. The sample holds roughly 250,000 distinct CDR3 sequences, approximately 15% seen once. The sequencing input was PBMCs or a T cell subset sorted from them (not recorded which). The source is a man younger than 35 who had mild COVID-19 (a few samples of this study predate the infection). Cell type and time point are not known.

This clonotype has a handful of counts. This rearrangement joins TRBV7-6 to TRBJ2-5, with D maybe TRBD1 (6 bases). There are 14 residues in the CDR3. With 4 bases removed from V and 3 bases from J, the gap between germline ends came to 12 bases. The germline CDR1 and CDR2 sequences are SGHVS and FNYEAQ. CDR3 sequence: CASSYRVTEETQYF. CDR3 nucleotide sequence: TGTGCCAGCAGCTACAGGGTAACGGAAGAGACCCAGTACTTC. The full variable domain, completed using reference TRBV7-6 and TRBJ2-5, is GAGVSQSPRYKVTKRGQDVALRCDPISGHVSLYWYRQALGQGPEFLTYFNYEAQQDKSGLPNDRFSAERPEGSISTLTIQRTEQRDSAMYRCASSYRVTEETQYFGPGTRLLVL.

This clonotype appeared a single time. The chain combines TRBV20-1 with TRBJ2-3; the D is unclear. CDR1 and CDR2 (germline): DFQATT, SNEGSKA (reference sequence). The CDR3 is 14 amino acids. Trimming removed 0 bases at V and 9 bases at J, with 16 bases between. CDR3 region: CSARDRMWGKTQYF. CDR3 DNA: TGCAGTGCTAGAGATCGTATGTGGGGAAAAACGCAGTATTTT.

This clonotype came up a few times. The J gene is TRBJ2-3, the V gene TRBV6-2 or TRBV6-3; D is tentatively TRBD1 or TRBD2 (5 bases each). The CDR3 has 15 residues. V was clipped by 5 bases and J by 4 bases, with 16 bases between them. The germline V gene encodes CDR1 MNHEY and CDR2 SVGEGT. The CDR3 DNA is TGTGCCAGCAGTAGGGACGCCCGGCGCCCAGATACGCAGTATTTT. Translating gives CASSRDARRPDTQYF.

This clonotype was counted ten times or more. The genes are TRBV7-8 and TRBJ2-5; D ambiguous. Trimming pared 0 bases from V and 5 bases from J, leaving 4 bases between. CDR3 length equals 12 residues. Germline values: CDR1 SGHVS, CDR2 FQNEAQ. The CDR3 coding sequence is TGTGCCAGCAGCTTAGCGTTCGAGACCCAGTACTTC. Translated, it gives CASSLAFETQYF.

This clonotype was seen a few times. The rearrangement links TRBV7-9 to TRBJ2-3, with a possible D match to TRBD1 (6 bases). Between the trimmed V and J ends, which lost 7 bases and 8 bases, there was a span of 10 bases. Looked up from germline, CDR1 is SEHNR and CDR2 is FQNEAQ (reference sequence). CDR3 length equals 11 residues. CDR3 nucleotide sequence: TGTGCCAGCAACCAAGGGGGTACGCAGTATTTT. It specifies CASNQGGTQYF.

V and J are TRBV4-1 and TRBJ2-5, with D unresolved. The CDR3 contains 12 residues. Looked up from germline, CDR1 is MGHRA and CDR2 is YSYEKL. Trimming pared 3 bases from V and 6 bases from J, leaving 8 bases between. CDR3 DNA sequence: TGCGCCAGCAGCCAGAGCCATCAGACCCAGTACTTC. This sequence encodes CASSQSHQTQYF.

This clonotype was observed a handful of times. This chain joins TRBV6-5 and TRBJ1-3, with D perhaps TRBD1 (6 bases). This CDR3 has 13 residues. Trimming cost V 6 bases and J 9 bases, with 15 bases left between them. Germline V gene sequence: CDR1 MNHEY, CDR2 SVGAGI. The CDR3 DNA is TGTGCCAGCAGCTCTGGGGGGGCAGGCACCATATATTTT. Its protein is CASSSGGAGTIYF.

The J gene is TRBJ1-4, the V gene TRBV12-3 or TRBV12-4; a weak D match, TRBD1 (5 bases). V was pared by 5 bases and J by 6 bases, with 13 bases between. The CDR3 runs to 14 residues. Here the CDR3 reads CASSLQGLYEKLFF. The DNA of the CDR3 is TGTGCCAGCAGTCTTCAGGGTCTATATGAAAAACTGTTTTTT.

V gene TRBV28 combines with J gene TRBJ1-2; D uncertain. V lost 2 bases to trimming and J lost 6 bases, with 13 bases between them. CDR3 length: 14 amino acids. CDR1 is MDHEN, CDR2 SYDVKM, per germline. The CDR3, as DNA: TGTGCCAGCAGTTTAGGATACAGCTCGAATGGCTACACCTTC. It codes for CASSLGYSSNGYTF.

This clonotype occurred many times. Written as DNA, the CDR3 is TGTGCCACCAGTCCCTCGGGAGCGAACACCGGGGAGCTGTTTTTT. Encoded protein: CATSPSGANTGELFF. The chain carries TRBV24-1 and TRBJ2-2; D perhaps matches TRBD2 (6 bases). CDR1 and CDR2 (germline): KGHDR, SFDVKD. V lost 6 bases, J lost 0 bases, and 10 bases lay in between. CDR3 length: 15 amino acids.

The CDR3 DNA follows: TGTGCCAGCAGCCCAGTCCGCGCCTCTGGAAACACCATATATTTT. This translates into CASSPVRASGNTIYF. The gene calls are TRBV12-3 or TRBV12-4 and TRBJ1-3, with D uncertain. V was trimmed by 6 bases and J by 0 bases, leaving 12 bases between them. There are 15 residues in the CDR3.

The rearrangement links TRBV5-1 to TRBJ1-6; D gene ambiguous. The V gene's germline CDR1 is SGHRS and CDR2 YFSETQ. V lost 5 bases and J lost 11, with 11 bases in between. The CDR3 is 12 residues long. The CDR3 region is CASRGEVPPLHF. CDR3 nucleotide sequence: TGCGCCAGCAGGGGAGAAGTCCCACCCCTCCACTTT. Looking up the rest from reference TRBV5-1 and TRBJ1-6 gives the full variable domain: KAGVTQTPRYLIKTRGQQVTLSCSPISGHRSVSWYQQTPGQGLQFLFEYFSETQRNKGNFPGRFSGRQFSNSRSEMNVSTLELGDSALYLCASRGEVPPLHFGNGTRLTVT.

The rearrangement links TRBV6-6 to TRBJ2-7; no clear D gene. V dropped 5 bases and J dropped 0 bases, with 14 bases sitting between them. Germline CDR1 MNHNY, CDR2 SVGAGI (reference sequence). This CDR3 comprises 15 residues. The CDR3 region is CASSLGPPSSYEQYF. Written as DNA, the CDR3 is TGTGCCAGCAGTCTCGGACCCCCCAGCTCCTACGAGCAGTACTTC.

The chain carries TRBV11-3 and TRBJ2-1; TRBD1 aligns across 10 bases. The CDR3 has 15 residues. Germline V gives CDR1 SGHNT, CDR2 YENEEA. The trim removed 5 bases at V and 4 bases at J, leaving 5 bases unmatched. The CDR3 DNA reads TGTGCCAGCAGCACCCGGGACAGGGGATACAATGAGCAGTTCTTC. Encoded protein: CASSTRDRGYNEQFF.

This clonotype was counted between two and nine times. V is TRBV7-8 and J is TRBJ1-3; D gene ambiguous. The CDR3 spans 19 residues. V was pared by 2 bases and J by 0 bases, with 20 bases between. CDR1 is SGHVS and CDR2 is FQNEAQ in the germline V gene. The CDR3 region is CASSLMRHGVVASGNTIYF. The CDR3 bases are TGTGCCAGCAGCTTAATGAGACACGGGGTTGTGGCCTCTGGAAACACCATATATTTT. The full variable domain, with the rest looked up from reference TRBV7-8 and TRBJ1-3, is GAGVSQSPRYKVAKRGQDVALRCDPISGHVSLFWYQQALGQGPEFLTYFQNEAQLDKSGLPSDRFFAERPEGSVSTLKIQRTQQEDSAVYLCASSLMRHGVVASGNTIYFGEGSWLTVV.

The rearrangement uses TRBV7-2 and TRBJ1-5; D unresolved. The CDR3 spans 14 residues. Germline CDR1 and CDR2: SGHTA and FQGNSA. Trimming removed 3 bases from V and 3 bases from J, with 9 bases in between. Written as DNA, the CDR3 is TGTGCCAGCAGCTTCATCCCCGACAATCAGCCCCAGCATTTT. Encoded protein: CASSFIPDNQPQHF.

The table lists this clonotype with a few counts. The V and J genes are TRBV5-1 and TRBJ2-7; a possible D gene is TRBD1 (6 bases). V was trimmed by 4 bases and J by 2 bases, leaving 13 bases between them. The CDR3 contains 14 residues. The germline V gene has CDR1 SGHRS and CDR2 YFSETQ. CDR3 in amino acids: CASSARGSAYEQYF. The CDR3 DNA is TGCGCCAGCAGCGCCAGGGGAAGCGCCTACGAGCAGTACTTC.

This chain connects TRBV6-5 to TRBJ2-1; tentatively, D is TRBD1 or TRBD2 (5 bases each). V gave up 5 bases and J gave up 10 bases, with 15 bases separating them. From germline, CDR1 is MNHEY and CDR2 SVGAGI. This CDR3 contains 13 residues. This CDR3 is CASSNSGSGEQFF. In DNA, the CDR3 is TGTGCCAGCAGTAATTCAGGGTCGGGGGAGCAGTTCTTC.

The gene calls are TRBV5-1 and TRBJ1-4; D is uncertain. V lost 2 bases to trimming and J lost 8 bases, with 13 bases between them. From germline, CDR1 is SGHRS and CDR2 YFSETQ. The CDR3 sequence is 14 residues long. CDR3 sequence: CASSFSRVNEKLFF. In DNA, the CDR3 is TGCGCCAGCAGCTTTAGTCGAGTAAACGAAAAACTGTTTTTT.

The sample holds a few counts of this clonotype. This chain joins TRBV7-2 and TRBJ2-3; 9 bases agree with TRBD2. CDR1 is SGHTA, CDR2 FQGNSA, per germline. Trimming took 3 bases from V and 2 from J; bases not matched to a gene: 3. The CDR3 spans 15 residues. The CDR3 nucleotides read TGTGCCAGCAGCTTGACTAGCGGATACACAGATACGCAGTATTTT. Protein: CASSLTSGYTDTQYF.

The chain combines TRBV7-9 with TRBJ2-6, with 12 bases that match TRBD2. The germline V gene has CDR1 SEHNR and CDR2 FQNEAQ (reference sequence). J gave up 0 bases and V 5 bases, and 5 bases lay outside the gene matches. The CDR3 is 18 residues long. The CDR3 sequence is CASSLLAGGTSGANVLTF. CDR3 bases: TGTGCCAGCAGCCTCCTAGCGGGGGGGACCTCTGGGGCCAACGTCCTGACTTTC.

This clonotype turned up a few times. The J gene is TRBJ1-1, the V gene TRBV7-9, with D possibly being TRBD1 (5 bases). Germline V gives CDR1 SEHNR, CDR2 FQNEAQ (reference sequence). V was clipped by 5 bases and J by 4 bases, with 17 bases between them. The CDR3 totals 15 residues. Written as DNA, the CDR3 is TGTGCCAGCAGCCTCTTTGGGGGGGGTGCCACTGAAGCTTTCTTT. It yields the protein CASSLFGGGATEAFF.

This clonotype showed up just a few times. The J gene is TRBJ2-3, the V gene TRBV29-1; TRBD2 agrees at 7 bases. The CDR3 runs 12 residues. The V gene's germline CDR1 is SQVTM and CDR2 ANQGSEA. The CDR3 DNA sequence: TGCACCACAGGACCGGGGGGAGATACGCAGTATTTT. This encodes CTTGPGGDTQYF.

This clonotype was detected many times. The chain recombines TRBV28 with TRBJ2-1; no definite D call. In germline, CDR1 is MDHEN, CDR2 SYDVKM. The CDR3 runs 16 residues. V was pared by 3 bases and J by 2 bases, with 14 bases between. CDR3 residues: CASSLGPLGTYNEQFF. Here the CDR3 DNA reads TGTGCCAGCAGTTTGGGCCCCTTGGGAACCTACAATGAGCAGTTCTTC.